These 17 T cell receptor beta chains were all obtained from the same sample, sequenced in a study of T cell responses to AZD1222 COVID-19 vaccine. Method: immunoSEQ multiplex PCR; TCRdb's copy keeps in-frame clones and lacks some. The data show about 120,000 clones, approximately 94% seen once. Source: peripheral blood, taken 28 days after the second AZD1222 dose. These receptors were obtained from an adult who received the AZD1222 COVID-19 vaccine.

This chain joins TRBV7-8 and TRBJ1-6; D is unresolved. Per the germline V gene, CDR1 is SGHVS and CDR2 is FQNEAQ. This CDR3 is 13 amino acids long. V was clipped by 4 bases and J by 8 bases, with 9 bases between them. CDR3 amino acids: CASSSTTDSPLHF. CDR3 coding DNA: TGTGCCAGCAGCTCAACAACGGATTCACCCCTCCACTTT.

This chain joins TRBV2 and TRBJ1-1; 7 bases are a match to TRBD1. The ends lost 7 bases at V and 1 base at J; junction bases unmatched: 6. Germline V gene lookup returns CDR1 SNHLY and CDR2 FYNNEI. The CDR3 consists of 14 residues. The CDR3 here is CASKDREGNTEAFF. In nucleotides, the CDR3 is TGTGCCAGCAAAGACAGGGAGGGGAACACTGAAGCTTTCTTT.

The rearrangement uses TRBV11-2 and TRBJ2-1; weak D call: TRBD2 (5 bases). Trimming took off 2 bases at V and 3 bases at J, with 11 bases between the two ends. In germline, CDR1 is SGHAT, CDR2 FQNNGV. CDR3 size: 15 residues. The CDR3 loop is CASSLRSAVYNEQFF. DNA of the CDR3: TGTGCCAGCAGCTTACGATCAGCGGTCTACAATGAGCAGTTCTTC.

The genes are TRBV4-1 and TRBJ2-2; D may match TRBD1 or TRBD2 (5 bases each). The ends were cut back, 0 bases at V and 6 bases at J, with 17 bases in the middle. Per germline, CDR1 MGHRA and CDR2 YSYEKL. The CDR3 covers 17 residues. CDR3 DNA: TGCGCCAGCAGCCAAGAGCCAACAGGATCAGCGGCCGGGGAGCTGTTTTTT. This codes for CASSQEPTGSAAGELFF.

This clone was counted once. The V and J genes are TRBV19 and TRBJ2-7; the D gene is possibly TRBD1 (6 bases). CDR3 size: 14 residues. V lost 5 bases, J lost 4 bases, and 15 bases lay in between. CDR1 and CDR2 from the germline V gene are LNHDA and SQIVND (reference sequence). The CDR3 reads CASSSGTRAYEQYF. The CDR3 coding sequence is TGTGCCAGTAGTTCCGGGACAAGAGCTTACGAGCAGTACTTC.

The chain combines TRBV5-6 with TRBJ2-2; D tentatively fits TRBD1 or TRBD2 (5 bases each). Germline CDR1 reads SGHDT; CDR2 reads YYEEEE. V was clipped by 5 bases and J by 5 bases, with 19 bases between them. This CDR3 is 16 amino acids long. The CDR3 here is CASSMVGPTGTGELFF. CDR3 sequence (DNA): TGTGCCAGCAGTATGGTGGGGCCAACGGGGACCGGGGAGCTGTTTTTT.

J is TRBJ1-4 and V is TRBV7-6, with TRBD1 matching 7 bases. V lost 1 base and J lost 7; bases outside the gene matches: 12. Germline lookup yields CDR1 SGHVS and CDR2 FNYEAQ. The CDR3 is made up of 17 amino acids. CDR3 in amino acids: CASSLGRERGLREKLFF. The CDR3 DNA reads TGTGCCAGCAGCTTAGGAAGGGAGAGGGGGCTTCGTGAAAAACTGTTTTTT. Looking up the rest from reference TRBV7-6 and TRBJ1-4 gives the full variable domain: GAGVSQSPRYKVTKRGQDVALRCDPISGHVSLYWYRQALGQGPEFLTYFNYEAQQDKSGLPNDRFSAERPEGSISTLTIQRTEQRDSAMYRCASSLGRERGLREKLFFGSGTQLSVL.

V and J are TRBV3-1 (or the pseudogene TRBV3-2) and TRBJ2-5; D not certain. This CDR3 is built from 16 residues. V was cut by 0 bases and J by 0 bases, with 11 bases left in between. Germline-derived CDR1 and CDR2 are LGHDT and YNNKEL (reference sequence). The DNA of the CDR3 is TGTGCCAGCAGCCAAGATGGTCGCCGGAACCAAGAGACCCAGTACTTC. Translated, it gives CASSQDGRRNQETQYF.

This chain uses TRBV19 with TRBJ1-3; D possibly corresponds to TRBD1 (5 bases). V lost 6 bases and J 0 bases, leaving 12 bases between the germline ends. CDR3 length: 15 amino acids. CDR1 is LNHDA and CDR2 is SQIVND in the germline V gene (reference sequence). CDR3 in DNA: TGTGCCAGTAGCGCGACAGCGAGCTCTGGAAACACCATATATTTT. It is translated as CASSATASSGNTIYF.

DNA of the CDR3: TGTGCCAGCAGTCGAAGACTAGCGGGAGGGCCAAGCCAAGTCGGGCAGTACTTC. Encoded protein: CASSRRLAGGPSQVGQYF. The gene calls are TRBV7-6 and TRBJ2-7; 14 bases align to TRBD2. The V gene's germline CDR1 is SGHVS and CDR2 FNYEAQ. The CDR3 has 18 amino acids. V dropped 6 bases and J dropped 9; count of bases not matched to a gene: 19.

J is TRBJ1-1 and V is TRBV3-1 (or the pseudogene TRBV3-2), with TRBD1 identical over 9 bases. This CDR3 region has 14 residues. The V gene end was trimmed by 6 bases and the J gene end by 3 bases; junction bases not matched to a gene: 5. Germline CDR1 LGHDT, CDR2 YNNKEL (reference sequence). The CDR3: CASRQGAADTEAFF. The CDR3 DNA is TGTGCCAGCAGACAGGGGGCCGCGGACACTGAAGCTTTCTTT.

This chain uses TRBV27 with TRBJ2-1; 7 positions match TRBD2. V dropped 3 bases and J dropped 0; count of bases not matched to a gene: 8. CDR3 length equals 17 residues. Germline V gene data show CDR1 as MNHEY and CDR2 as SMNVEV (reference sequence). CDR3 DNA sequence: TGTGCCAGCAGTTTCCCCGGGGGGACGAGCTCCTACAATGAGCAGTTCTTC. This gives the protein CASSFPGGTSSYNEQFF.

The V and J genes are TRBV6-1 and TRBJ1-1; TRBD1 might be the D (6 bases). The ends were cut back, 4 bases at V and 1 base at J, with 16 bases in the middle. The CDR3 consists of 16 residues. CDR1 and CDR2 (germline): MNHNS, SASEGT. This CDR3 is CASSGLGAIKNTEAFF. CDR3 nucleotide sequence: TGTGCCAGCAGTGGTTTGGGGGCTATAAAGAACACTGAAGCTTTCTTT.

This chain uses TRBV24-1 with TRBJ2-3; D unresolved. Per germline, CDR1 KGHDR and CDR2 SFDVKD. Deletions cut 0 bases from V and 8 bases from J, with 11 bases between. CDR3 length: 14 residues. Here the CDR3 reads CATSDLTDVGTQYF. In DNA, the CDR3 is TGTGCCACCAGTGATTTGACCGACGTCGGTACGCAGTATTTT.

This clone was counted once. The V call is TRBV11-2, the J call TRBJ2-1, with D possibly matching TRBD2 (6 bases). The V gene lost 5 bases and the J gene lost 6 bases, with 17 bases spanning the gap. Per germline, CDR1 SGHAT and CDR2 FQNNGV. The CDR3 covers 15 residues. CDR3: CASSPRLELGNEQFF. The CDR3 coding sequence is TGTGCCAGCAGCCCCCGACTAGAGTTAGGCAATGAGCAGTTCTTC.

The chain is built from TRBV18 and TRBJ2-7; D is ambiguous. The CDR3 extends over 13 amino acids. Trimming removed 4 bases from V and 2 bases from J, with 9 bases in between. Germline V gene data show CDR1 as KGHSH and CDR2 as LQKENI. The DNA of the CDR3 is TGTGCCAGCTCACGGGGAATTACCTACGAGCAGTACTTC. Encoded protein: CASSRGITYEQYF.

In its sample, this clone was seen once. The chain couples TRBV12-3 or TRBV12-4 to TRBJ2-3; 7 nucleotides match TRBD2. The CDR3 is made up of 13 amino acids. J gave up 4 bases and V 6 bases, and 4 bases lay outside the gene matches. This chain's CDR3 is CASSRTSADTQYF. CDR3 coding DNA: TGTGCCAGCAGCCGCACTAGCGCAGATACGCAGTATTTT.